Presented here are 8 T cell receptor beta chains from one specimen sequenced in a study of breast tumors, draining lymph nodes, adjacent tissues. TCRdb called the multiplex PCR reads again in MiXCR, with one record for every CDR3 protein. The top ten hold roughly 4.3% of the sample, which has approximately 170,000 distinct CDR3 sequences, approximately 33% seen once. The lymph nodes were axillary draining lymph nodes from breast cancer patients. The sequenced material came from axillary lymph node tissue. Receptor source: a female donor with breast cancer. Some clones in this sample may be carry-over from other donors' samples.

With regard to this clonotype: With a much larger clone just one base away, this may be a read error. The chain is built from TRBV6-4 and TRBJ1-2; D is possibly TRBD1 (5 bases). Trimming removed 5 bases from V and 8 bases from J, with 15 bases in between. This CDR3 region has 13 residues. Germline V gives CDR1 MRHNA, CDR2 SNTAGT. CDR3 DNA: TGTGCCAGCAGTCATCAGGGAGGCGGCGGCTACACCTTC. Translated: CASSHQGGGGYTF.

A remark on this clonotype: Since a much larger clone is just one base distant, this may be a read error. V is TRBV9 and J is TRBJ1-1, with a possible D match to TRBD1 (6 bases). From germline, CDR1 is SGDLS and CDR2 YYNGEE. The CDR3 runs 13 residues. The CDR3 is CASNVGGGTEAFF. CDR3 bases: TGTGCCAGCAACGTAGGGGGGGGCACTGAAGCTTTCTTT.

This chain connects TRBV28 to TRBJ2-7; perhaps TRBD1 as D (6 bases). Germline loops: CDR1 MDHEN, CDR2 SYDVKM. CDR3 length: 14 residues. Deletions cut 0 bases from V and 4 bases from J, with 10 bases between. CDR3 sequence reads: CASSLWDSNYEQYF. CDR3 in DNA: TGTGCCAGCAGTTTATGGGACAGTAATTACGAGCAGTACTTC.

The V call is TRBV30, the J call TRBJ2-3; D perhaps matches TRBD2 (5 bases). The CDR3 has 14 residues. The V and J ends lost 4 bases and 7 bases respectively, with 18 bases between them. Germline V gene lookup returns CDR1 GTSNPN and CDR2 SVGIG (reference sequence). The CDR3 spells CAWTPRVARNTQYF. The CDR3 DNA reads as TGTGCCTGGACCCCCCGAGTAGCGAGGAATACGCAGTATTTT.

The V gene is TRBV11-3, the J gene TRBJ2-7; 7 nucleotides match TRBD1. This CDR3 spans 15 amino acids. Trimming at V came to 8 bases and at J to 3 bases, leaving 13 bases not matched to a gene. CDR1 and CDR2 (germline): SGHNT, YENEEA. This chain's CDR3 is CASRETGSANYEQYF. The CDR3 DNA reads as TGTGCCAGCCGCGAGACAGGGAGCGCAAACTACGAGCAGTACTTC.

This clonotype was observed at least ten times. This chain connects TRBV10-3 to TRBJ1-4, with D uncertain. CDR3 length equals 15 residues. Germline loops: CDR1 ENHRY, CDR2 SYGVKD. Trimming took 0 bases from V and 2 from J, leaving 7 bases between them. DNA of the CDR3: TGTGCCATCAGTGAGTCTGGGGTGACTAATGAAAAACTGTTTTTT. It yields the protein CAISESGVTNEKLFF.

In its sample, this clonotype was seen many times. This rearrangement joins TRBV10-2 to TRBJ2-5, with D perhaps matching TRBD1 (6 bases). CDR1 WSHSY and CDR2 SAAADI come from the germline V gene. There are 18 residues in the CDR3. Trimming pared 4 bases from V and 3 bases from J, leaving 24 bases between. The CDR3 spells CASSVSWDTPVGEETQYF. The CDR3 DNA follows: TGCGCCAGCAGTGTTTCCTGGGACACTCCCGTAGGAGAAGAGACCCAGTACTTC.

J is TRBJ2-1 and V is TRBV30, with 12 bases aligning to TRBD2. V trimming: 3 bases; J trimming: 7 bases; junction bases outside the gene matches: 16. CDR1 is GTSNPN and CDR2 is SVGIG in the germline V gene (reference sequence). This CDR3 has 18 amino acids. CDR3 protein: CAWSLNRPTSGRTNEQFF. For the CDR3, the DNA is TGTGCCTGGAGCTTAAACCGGCCGACTAGCGGGAGAACGAATGAGCAGTTCTTC.